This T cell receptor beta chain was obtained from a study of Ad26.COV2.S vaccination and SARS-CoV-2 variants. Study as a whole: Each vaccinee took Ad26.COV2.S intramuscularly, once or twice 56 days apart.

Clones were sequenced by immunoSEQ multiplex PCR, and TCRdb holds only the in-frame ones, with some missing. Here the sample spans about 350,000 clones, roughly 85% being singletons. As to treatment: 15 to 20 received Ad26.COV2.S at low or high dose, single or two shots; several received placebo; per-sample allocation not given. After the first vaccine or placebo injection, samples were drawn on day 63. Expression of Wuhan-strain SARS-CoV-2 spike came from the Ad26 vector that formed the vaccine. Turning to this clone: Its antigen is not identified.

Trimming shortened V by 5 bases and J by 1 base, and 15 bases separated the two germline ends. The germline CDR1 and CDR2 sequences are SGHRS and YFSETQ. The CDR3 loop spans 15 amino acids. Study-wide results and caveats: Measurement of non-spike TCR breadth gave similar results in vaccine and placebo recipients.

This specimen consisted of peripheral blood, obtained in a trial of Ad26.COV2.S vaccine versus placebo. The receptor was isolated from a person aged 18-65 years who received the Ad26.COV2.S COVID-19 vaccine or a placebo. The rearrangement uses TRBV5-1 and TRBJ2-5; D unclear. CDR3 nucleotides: TGCGCCAGCAGATCCAACCCGGCAGTCCAAGAGACCCAGTACTTC. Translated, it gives CASRSNPAVQETQYF.